The present entry profiles one T cell receptor (beta chain) with its context. Its specificity is unknown. Molecular barcoding with unique molecular identifiers was used for the TCRbeta library. TCRdb re-called the PCR reads through MiXCR, storing one row per CDR3 protein. The repertoire holds about 980,000 distinct CDR3 sequences, around 30% seen once, with over 25% in the top ten. Trimming removed 6 bases from V and 0 bases from J, with 15 bases in between. This CDR3 region has 15 residues. This sample is drawn from a study of T-cell reconstitution after alpha-beta-depleted transplantation in children. General study points: Most T-cell counts and diversity one year after the transplant came from T cells that were newly produced. In some patients, recipient T cells and intrathymic progenitors surviving conditioning explained high day-60 diversity. Several hundred expanded graft clones reportedly supplied alpha-beta T cells about two months after transplant.

The chain combines TRBV12-3 or TRBV12-4 with TRBJ2-7; D might be TRBD1 (5 bases). The material sequenced was PBMCs, mostly from graft donor cells, taken 360 days after TCRalphabeta/CD19-depleted stem cell transplant. The source is a boy less than two years old who had a stem cell transplant for SCID, so the T cells may come from the graft donor. The CDR3 reads CASSGTGPLSYEQYF. The DNA of the CDR3 is TGTGCCAGCAGCGGAACAGGACCCCTCTCCTACGAGCAGTACTTC.